This TCR beta chain was captured by sequencing in a study of human versus mouse CDR3 diversity and MHC coevolution. This CDR3 is built from 14 residues. The junction had 6 bases not matched to a gene; V was cut back by 6 bases and J by 2 bases. Germline CDR1 reads MNHNY; CDR2 reads SVGAGI (reference sequence). Libraries were prepared by immunoSEQ multiplex PCR; TCRdb keeps only in-frame clonotypes and omits some of them. The sample consists of around 77,000 clones, about 90% of them appearing once. Sequencing input: naive CD4+ T cells from blood. Subset specified: CD45RO-negative CD62L-positive naive CD4 T cells. This chain links TRBV6-6 with TRBJ1-1; 7 bases are a match to TRBD1. The receptor was derived from a person aged 25 to 75 in good health. CDR3 in amino acids: CASRKQGLNTEAFF. The CDR3 region has the DNA TGTGCCAGCAGGAAACAGGGGTTAAACACTGAAGCTTTCTTT.